These 24 T cell receptor beta chains were all obtained from the same sample, sequenced in a study of CD8 T cells in ankylosing spondylitis. TCRdb reprocessed the 5' RACE reads with MiXCR, giving one entry per CDR3 protein. The sample lists 100,000 to 150,000 distinct CDR3 sequences, about an eighth seen once, with around 3% in the top ten. Sequencing used blood, either unsorted or a sorted T cell fraction (not recorded which). Source of these receptors: a female donor with ankylosing spondylitis or in good health (not recorded which).

This clonotype was recorded many times. The chain carries TRBV20-1 and TRBJ2-3; no clear D. CDR1 is DFQATT and CDR2 is SNEGSKA in the germline V gene (reference sequence). The V end was cut by 3 bases, the J end by 3 bases, with 16 bases between. The CDR3 covers 15 residues. CDR3 loop: CSASARAPRTDTQYF. The CDR3 DNA follows: TGCAGTGCTAGTGCTAGAGCCCCTAGGACAGATACGCAGTATTTT.

This clonotype has ten or more counts. This chain joins TRBV6-5 and TRBJ2-7; maybe TRBD2 (6 bases). V was cut by 7 bases and J by 6 bases, with 13 bases left in between. This CDR3 is built from 12 residues. Germline CDR1 is MNHEY and CDR2 is SVGAGI. The CDR3: CASTSGGIEQYF. The CDR3 DNA follows: TGTGCCAGCACCTCGGGCGGGATCGAGCAGTACTTC.

This clonotype was found many times. This chain connects TRBV20-1 to TRBJ2-3; 7 nucleotides line up with TRBD2. V was clipped by 1 base and J by 3 bases; unmatched bases: 7. The CDR3 spans 15 residues. Looked up from germline, CDR1 is DFQATT and CDR2 is SNEGSKA (reference sequence). The CDR3 loop reads CSARVSASGTDTQYF. CDR3 bases: TGCAGTGCTAGAGTTAGTGCTAGCGGTACAGATACGCAGTATTTT.

About this clonotype: Being one base from a much bigger clone, this may be a read error. The chain has TRBV20-1 and TRBJ2-3; possible D gene TRBD1, 6 bases. Germline V lookup: CDR1 DFQATT, CDR2 SNEGSKA (reference sequence). V was clipped by 3 bases and J by 0 bases, with 10 bases between them. The CDR3 is 14 amino acids. The CDR3 is CSASQGHSTDTQYF. The DNA for the CDR3 is TGCAGTGCTAGCCAGGGGCATAGCACAGATACGCAGTATTTT.

This clonotype was seen a few times. The chain couples TRBV11-2 to TRBJ2-5; D not certain. The CDR3 spans 13 residues. V was clipped by 4 bases and J by 0 bases, with 6 bases between them. Germline CDR1 and CDR2: SGHAT and FQNNGV. CDR3 sequence (DNA): TGTGCCAGCAGCTCACCGGACCAAGAGACCCAGTACTTC. Protein: CASSSPDQETQYF.

J is TRBJ1-2 and V is TRBV3-1, with D possibly matching TRBD1 (5 bases). The CDR3 is made up of 16 amino acids. Germline V CDR1 and CDR2: LGHDT, YNNKEL (reference sequence). Trimming removed 0 bases from V and 4 bases from J, with 15 bases in between. Here the CDR3 reads CASSQDVTGASYGYTF. The DNA for the CDR3 is TGTGCCAGCAGCCAAGATGTGACCGGGGCCAGCTATGGCTACACCTTC.

This clonotype was seen ten or more times. V usage is TRBV2 and J usage is TRBJ1-1; 9 bases agree with TRBD1. The CDR3 totals 13 residues. In germline, CDR1 is SNHLY, CDR2 FYNNEI. With 2 bases clipped from V and 6 bases from J, the junction kept 1 base outside the gene matches. CDR3 residues: CASSERQGAEAFF. The CDR3 nucleotides read TGTGCCAGCAGTGAAAGACAGGGGGCTGAAGCTTTCTTT. Together with reference TRBV2 and TRBJ1-1, the CDR3 gives the full variable domain: EPEVTQTPSHQVTQMGQEVILRCVPISNHLYFYWYRQILGQKVEFLVSFYNNEISEKSEIFDDQFSVERPDGSNFTLKIRSTKLEDSAMYFCASSERQGAEAFFGQGTRLTVV.

This chain joins TRBV29-1 and TRBJ1-1; D is undetermined. Trimming shortened V by 5 bases and J by 0 bases, and 10 bases separated the two germline ends. This CDR3 region has 13 residues. Germline V gene data show CDR1 as SQVTM and CDR2 as ANQGSEA. CDR3 sequence reads: CSVMGRLNTEAFF. For the CDR3, the DNA is TGCAGCGTTATGGGCAGACTGAACACTGAAGCTTTCTTT. The full variable domain, with the rest looked up from reference TRBV29-1 and TRBJ1-1, is SAVISQKPSRDICQRGTSLTIQCQVDSQVTMMFWYRQQPGQSLTLIATANQGSEATYESGFVIDKFPISRPNLTFSTLTVSNMSPEDSSIYLCSVMGRLNTEAFFGQGTRLTVV.

As regards this clonotype: A much larger clone sits a single nucleotide away, making a read error possible. The V and J genes are TRBV29-1 and TRBJ2-2, with D maybe TRBD2 (6 bases). Germline V gene sequence: CDR1 SQVTM, CDR2 ANQGSEA. The length of the CDR3 is 13 residues. The CDR3, as DNA: TGCAGCGTTGTGCGGGTGGGAGGCGGGGAGCTGCTTTTT. Its translation is CSVVRVGGGELLF.

The rearrangement uses TRBV7-2 and TRBJ1-5; D remains unclear. The CDR3 extends over 14 amino acids. The ends were cut back, 1 base at V and 3 bases at J, with 7 bases in the middle. Germline V gives CDR1 SGHTA, CDR2 FQGNSA. The CDR3 DNA reads TGTGCCAGCAGCTTAGGTGGCAACAATCAGCCCCAGCATTTT. Amino acids: CASSLGGNNQPQHF.

As for this clonotype: A read error may explain this, as a much larger clone is one base away. The genes are TRBV20-1 and TRBJ2-2, with D perhaps matching TRBD1 (6 bases). The CDR3 loop spans 14 amino acids. Trimming took 7 bases from V and 5 from J, leaving 17 bases between them. CDR1 is DFQATT, CDR2 SNEGSKA, per germline (reference sequence). This CDR3 is CSGETGLKTGELFF. DNA for the CDR3: TGCAGTGGTGAGACAGGTCTGAAAACCGGGGAGCTGTTTTTT.

The rearrangement joins TRBV7-8 to TRBJ2-4; D tentatively reads TRBD1 or TRBD2 (5 bases each). Germline assignment: CDR1 SGHVS and CDR2 FQNEAQ. Trimming stripped 9 bases from V and 5 bases from J, with 29 bases between. CDR3 length: 18 residues. CDR3 loop: CASLPGSGHRLLENIQYF. DNA for the CDR3: TGTGCCAGTTTACCGGGGTCAGGGCACCGGTTATTGGAAAACATTCAGTACTTC.

This clonotype was seen many times. This sequence joins TRBV5-5 and TRBJ1-3, with 9 positions matching TRBD1. V shed 3 bases and J 5 bases; nucleotides not matched to a gene: 3. The CDR3 sequence is 14 residues long. Germline assignment: CDR1 SGHKS and CDR2 YYEKEE (reference sequence). The CDR3 protein is CASSSQGARNTIYF. CDR3 nucleotide sequence: TGTGCCAGCAGCTCACAGGGGGCTCGAAACACCATATATTTT.

The chain recombines TRBV12-3 or TRBV12-4 with TRBJ1-1; D gene unclear. The CDR3 totals 14 residues. V was trimmed by 2 bases and J by 4 bases, leaving 11 bases between them. The CDR3 region is CASSLSSVGTEAFF. For the CDR3, the DNA is TGTGCCAGCAGTTTAAGCAGCGTAGGCACTGAAGCTTTCTTT.

This rearrangement joins TRBV7-9 to TRBJ2-1, with a weak D call TRBD2 (6 bases). CDR1 SEHNR and CDR2 FQNEAQ come from the germline V gene (reference sequence). V shed 8 bases and J shed 9 bases, with 23 bases lying between them. The CDR3 length is 15 residues. CDR3 DNA sequence: TGTGCCAGCGCCACCCTAAGCCGGGGGAATATTGAGCAGTTCTTC. Amino acids: CASATLSRGNIEQFF.

This clonotype showed up many times. This rearrangement joins TRBV7-9 to TRBJ1-2; D uncertain. CDR1 and CDR2 from the germline V gene are SEHNR and FQNEAQ (reference sequence). The CDR3 contains 15 residues. The V end lost 5 bases, the J end lost 4 bases, and 17 bases lay between the germline ends. For the CDR3, the DNA is TGTGCCAGCAGCCCCGACTCCCAATGGGCCTATGGCTACACCTTC. Amino acids: CASSPDSQWAYGYTF.

This clonotype was counted ten times or more. The chain couples TRBV20-1 to TRBJ1-4; D possibly corresponds to TRBD1 (5 bases). Trimming left V 3 bases short and J 7 bases short, with 21 bases between. The V gene's germline CDR1 is DFQATT and CDR2 SNEGSKA (reference sequence). The CDR3 consists of 16 residues. The CDR3 coding sequence is TGCAGTGCTAGGAGCGACAGCCTCGGGTGGGGTGAAAAACTGTTTTTT. Encoded protein: CSARSDSLGWGEKLFF.

This clonotype was detected many times. This chain joins TRBV20-1 and TRBJ1-1, with D maybe TRBD1 (5 bases). V lost 3 bases to trimming and J lost 8 bases, with 16 bases between them. From germline, CDR1 is DFQATT and CDR2 SNEGSKA (reference sequence). This CDR3 is 13 amino acids long. Written as DNA, the CDR3 is TGCAGTGCTAGGAGGGGCAGAGAGGAGGAAGCTTTCTTT. Translated: CSARRGREEEAFF.

This clonotype was recorded at least ten times. The gene calls are TRBV4-1 and TRBJ2-1; D is perhaps TRBD2 (5 bases). CDR1 and CDR2 (germline): MGHRA, YSYEKL. Trimming pared 1 base from V and 12 bases from J, leaving 16 bases between. The CDR3 spans 14 residues. CDR3 in amino acids: CASSQVQPPGMQFF. DNA of the CDR3: TGCGCCAGCAGCCAAGTGCAGCCACCGGGGATGCAGTTCTTC.

This clonotype was detected many times. The chain links TRBV5-1 to TRBJ2-5, with 10 bases fitting TRBD2. The CDR3 is 13 amino acids. V was clipped by 6 bases and J by 5 bases; unmatched bases: 4. CDR1 is SGHRS and CDR2 is YFSETQ in the germline V gene. CDR3 residues: CASTASGGETQYF. The CDR3 nucleotides read TGCGCCAGCACCGCTAGCGGGGGTGAGACCCAGTACTTC.

This clonotype was seen a few times. V usage is TRBV12-3 or TRBV12-4 and J usage is TRBJ2-1; 8 positions match TRBD2. This CDR3 is built from 15 residues. V was pared by 5 bases and J by 7 bases, with 10 bases of the junction left unmatched. CDR3 in amino acids: CASSILAGPGNEQFF. In DNA, the CDR3 is TGTGCCAGCAGTATCTTAGCGGGACCCGGGAATGAGCAGTTCTTC.

This clonotype was found many times. The genes are TRBV20-1 and TRBJ1-4, with D perhaps TRBD1 (5 bases). Trimming took 3 bases from V and 2 from J, leaving 13 bases between them. The V gene's germline CDR1 is DFQATT and CDR2 SNEGSKA (reference sequence). The CDR3 loop spans 15 amino acids. This CDR3 is CSARRDQVTNEKLFF. In DNA, the CDR3 is TGCAGTGCTAGGCGGGACCAGGTGACTAATGAAAAACTGTTTTTT.

This clonotype has more than one count but fewer than ten. This rearrangement joins TRBV5-1 to TRBJ2-2, with TRBD2 as a possible D gene (6 bases). V was clipped by 0 bases and J by 3 bases, with 9 bases between them. Germline loops: CDR1 SGHRS, CDR2 YFSETQ. The CDR3 is 15 residues long. CDR3 nucleotides: TGCGCCAGCAGCTTGGTGGGGGGACACACCGGGGAGCTGTTTTTT. This sequence encodes CASSLVGGHTGELFF. The full variable domain, completed using reference TRBV5-1 and TRBJ2-2, is KAGVTQTPRYLIKTRGQQVTLSCSPISGHRSVSWYQQTPGQGLQFLFEYFSETQRNKGNFPGRFSGRQFSNSRSEMNVSTLELGDSALYLCASSLVGGHTGELFFGEGSRLTVL.

This chain links TRBV20-1 with TRBJ2-1; TRBD2 aligns across 10 bases. Trimming took 4 bases from V and 0 from J; bases not matched to a gene: 6. Germline V CDR1 and CDR2: DFQATT, SNEGSKA (reference sequence). The CDR3 has 16 amino acids. CDR3 bases: TGCAGTGCTAATAGCGGGGGGCCCCTCTCCTACAATGAGCAGTTCTTC. This sequence encodes CSANSGGPLSYNEQFF.